This T cell receptor (beta chain) is drawn from a study of T cells in Graves' hyperthyroidism and ophthalmopathy. The source material, RNA transcripts, was used to amplify TCR beta CDR3 regions. When the TCR CDR3 underwent first-round RT-PCR, the HTBI primer set was used. In TCRdb, the multiplex PCR reads were re-called with MiXCR into one record per CDR3 protein. The table includes hundreds of thousands of distinct CDR3 sequences, roughly 15% detected once. Ophthalmopathy cases met thresholds of Clinical Activity Score at least 3, NOSPECS grade at least 4 and duration under 3 months. Those patients with uncontrolled infection, other autoimmune disease, pregnancy or lactation were excluded. Trimming took 7 bases from V and 3 from J, leaving 10 bases between them. Germline lookup yields CDR1 SNHLY and CDR2 FYNNEI. There are 12 residues in the CDR3. Overall study results and limits: Ophthalmopathy cases were set apart from stable hyperthyroidism by a 13 V-J model. Among clonotypes expanded in thyroid above 0.001, most were also found in blood.

This clonotype was detected a few times. Antigen specificity is unknown. The genes are TRBV2 and TRBJ2-7, with D unresolved. The material sequenced was blood. This sequence originates from a woman between 45 and 65 years old with Graves' ophthalmopathy. CDR3 sequence: CASKGSYYEQYF. The CDR3 DNA reads TGTGCCAGCAAGGGCAGCTACTACGAGCAGTACTTC. The full variable domain, with the rest looked up from reference TRBV2 and TRBJ2-7, is EPEVTQTPSHQVTQMGQEVILRCVPISNHLYFYWYRQILGQKVEFLVSFYNNEISEKSEIFDDQFSVERPDGSNFTLKIRSTKLEDSAMYFCASKGSYYEQYFGPGTRLTVT.